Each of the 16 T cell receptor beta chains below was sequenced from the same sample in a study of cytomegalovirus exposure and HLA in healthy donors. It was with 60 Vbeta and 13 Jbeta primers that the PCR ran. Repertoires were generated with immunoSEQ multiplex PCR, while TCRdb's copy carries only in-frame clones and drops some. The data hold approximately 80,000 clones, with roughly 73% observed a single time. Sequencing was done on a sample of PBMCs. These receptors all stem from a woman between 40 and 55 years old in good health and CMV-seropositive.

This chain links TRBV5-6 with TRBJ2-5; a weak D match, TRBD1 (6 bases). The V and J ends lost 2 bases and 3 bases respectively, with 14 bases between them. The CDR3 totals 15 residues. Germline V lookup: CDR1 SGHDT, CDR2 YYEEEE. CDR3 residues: CASSFPRQGKETQYF. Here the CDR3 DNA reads TGTGCCAGCAGCTTTCCCAGGCAGGGGAAAGAGACCCAGTACTTC. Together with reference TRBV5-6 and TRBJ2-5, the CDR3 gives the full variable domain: DAGVTQSPTHLIKTRGQQVTLRCSPKSGHDTVSWYQQALGQGPQFIFQYYEEEERQRGNFPDRFSGHQFPNYSSELNVNALLLGDSALYLCASSFPRQGKETQYFGPGTRLLVL.

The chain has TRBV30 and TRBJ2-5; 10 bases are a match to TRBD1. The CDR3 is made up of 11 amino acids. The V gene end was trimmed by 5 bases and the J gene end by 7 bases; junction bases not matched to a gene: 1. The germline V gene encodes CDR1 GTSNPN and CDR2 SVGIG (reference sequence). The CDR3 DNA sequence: TGTGCCTGGGGACAGGGGGGGACCCAGTACTTC. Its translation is CAWGQGGTQYF.

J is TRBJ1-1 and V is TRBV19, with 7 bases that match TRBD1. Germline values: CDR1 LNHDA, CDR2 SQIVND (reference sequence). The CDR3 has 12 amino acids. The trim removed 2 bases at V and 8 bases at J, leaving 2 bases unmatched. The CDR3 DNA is TGTGCCAGTAGTATAAGGGACAGAGAAGCTTTCTTT. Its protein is CASSIRDREAFF. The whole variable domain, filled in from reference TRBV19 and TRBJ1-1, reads DGGITQSPKYLFRKEGQNVTLSCEQNLNHDAMYWYRQDPGQGLRLIYYSQIVNDFQKGDIAEGYSVSREKKESFPLTVTSAQKNPTAFYLCASSIRDREAFFGQGTRLTVV.

CDR3 DNA sequence: TGTGCCAGCAGTATATCTGGGACAGGGTATCAGCCCCAGCATTTT. It codes for CASSISGTGYQPQHF. This chain joins TRBV2 and TRBJ1-5, with TRBD1 matching over 9 bases. The CDR3 loop spans 15 amino acids. Germline V gene data show CDR1 as SNHLY and CDR2 as FYNNEI. J was trimmed by 5 bases and V by 5 bases; bases with no gene match: 7.

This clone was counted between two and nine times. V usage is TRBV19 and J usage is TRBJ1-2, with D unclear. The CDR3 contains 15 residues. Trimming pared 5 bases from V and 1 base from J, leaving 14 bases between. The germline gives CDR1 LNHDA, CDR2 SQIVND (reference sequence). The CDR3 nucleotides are TGTGCCAGTAGTTCGTCGAGTGCGGATAACTATGGCTACACCTTC. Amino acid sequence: CASSSSSADNYGYTF.

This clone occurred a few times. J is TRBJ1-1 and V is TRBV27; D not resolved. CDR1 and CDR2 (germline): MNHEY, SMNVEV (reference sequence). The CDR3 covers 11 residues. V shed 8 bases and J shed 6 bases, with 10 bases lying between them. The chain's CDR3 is CASYEHAEAFF. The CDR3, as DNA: TGTGCCAGCTACGAACATGCTGAAGCTTTCTTT.

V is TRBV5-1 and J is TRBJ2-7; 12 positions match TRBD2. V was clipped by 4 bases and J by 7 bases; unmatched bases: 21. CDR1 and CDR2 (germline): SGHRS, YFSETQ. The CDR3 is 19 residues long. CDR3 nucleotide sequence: TGCGCCAGCAGCGGCCAGGGACTGACTCGCCGACTAGCGGGAGAGGAGCAGTACTTC. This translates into CASSGQGLTRRLAGEEQYF.

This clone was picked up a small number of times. CDR3 residues: CASSYGRTFEAFF. In nucleotides, the CDR3 is TGTGCCAGCAGCTACGGACGGACATTTGAAGCTTTCTTT. The chain uses TRBV11-3 and TRBJ1-1, with D maybe TRBD1 (5 bases). The CDR3 totals 13 residues. V gave up 4 bases and J gave up 7 bases, with 13 bases separating them. Germline CDR1 reads SGHNT; CDR2 reads YENEEA.

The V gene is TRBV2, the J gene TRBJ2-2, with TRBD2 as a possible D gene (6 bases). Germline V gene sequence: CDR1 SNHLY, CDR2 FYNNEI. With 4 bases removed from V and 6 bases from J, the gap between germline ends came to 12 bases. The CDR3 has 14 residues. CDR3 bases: TGTGCCAGCAGTGTTCTGGGAGGAGCCGGGGAGCTGTTTTTT. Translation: CASSVLGGAGELFF.

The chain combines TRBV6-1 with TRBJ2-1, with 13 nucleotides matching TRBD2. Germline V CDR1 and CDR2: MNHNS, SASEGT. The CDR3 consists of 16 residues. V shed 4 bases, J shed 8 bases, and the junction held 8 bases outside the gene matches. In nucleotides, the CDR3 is TGTGCCAGCAGTGGATCGACTAGCGGGGGGACGGATGAGCAGTTCTTC. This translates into CASSGSTSGGTDEQFF.

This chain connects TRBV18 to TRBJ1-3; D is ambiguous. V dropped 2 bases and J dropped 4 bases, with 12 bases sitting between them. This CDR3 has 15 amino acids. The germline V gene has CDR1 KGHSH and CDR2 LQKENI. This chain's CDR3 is CASSPVGGYGNTIYF. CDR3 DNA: TGTGCCAGCTCACCAGTAGGAGGGTACGGAAACACCATATATTTT.

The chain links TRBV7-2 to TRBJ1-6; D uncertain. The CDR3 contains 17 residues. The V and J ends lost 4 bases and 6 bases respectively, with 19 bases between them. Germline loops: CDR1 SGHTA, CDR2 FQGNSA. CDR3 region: CASSSKILPGGNSPLHF. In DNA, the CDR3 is TGTGCCAGCAGCTCGAAAATCCTACCGGGAGGTAATTCACCCCTCCACTTT.

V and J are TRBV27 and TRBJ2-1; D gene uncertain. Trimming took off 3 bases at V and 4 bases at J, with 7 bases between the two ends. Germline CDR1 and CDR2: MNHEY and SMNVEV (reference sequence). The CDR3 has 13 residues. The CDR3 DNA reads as TGTGCCAGCAGTTTGGCCGAATACAATGAGCAGTTCTTC. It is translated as CASSLAEYNEQFF.

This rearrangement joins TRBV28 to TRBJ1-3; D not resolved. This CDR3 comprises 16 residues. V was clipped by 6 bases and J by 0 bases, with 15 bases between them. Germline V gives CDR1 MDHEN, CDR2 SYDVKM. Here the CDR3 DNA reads TGTGCCAGCAGCACTGGGGTCGGGGACTCTGGAAACACCATATATTTT. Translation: CASSTGVGDSGNTIYF.

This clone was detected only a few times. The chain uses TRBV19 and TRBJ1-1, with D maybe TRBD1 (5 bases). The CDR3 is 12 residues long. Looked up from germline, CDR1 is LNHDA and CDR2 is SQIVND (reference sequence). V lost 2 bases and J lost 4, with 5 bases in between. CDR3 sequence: CASSIQGTEAFF. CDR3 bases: TGTGCCAGTAGTATACAGGGCACTGAAGCTTTCTTT.

The CDR3 here is CASRTGTKKSPLHF. The CDR3 nucleotides are TGTGCCAGCAGGACCGGGACAAAAAAGTCACCCCTCCACTTT. The V gene is TRBV6-5, the J gene TRBJ1-6; a possible D gene is TRBD1 (6 bases). With 6 bases removed from V and 10 bases from J, the gap between germline ends came to 16 bases. The germline CDR1 and CDR2 sequences are MNHEY and SVGAGI. The CDR3 is 14 residues long.